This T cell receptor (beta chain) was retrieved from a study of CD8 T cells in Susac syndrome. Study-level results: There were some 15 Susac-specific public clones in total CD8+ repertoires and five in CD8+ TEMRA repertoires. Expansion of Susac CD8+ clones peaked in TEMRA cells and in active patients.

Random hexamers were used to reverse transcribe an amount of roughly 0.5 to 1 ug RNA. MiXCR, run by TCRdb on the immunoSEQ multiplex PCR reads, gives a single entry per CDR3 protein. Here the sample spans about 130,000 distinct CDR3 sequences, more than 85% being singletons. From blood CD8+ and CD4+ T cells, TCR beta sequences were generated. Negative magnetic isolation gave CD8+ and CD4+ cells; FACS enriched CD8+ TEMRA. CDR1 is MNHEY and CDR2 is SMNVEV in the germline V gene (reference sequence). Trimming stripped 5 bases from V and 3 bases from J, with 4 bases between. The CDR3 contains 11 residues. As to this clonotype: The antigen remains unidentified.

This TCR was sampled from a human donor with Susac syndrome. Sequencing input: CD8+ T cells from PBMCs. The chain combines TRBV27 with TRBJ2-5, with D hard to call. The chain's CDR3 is CASSNEETQYF. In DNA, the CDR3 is TGTGCCAGCAGTAATGAAGAGACCCAGTACTTC.